The 32 T cell receptor beta chains in this list originate from one sample, sequenced in a study of shared clonotypes between healthy human individuals. Positively selected for CCR7, the CD45RO-negative cells used as naive CD8 cells excluded terminally differentiated effector memory CD45RA+ cells. Assay: immunoSEQ multiplex PCR; the TCRdb copy retains only in-frame clones and omits some. The repertoire holds over 800,000 clones, around 93% seen once, with 24% in the top ten. The source material was naive CD8+ T cells sorted from blood. Receptors originate from a man aged 25 to 40 in good health.

The rearrangement joins TRBV7-9 to TRBJ2-7, with D possibly being TRBD1 or TRBD2 (5 bases each). The CDR3 spans 14 residues. Germline CDR1 and CDR2: SEHNR and FQNEAQ (reference sequence). Between the trimmed V and J ends, which lost 5 bases and 1 base, there was a span of 12 bases. CDR3 nucleotide sequence: TGTGCCAGCAGCCCCCGCTGGGGGTCCTACGAGCAGTACTTC. Translation gives CASSPRWGSYEQYF.

The chain combines TRBV27 with TRBJ2-1; D is perhaps TRBD1 (6 bases). Germline V gene data show CDR1 as MNHEY and CDR2 as SMNVEV (reference sequence). The CDR3 spans 13 residues. Trimming removed 4 bases at V and 4 bases at J, with 8 bases between. The chain's CDR3 is CASSWDTYNEQFF. In nucleotides, the CDR3 is TGTGCCAGCAGTTGGGACACTTACAATGAGCAGTTCTTC.

This sequence joins TRBV14 and TRBJ2-1; TRBD2 agrees at 13 bases. The junction had 9 bases not matched to a gene; V was cut back by 2 bases and J by 8 bases. The CDR3 has 17 amino acids. In germline, CDR1 is SGHDN, CDR2 FVKESK. CDR3 residues: CASSQLHGLAGEYEQFF. The CDR3, as DNA: TGTGCCAGCAGCCAACTCCACGGACTAGCGGGAGAGTATGAGCAGTTCTTC.

The V and J genes are TRBV7-6 and TRBJ2-5, with D perhaps TRBD2 (5 bases). The CDR3 consists of 14 residues. Germline V lookup: CDR1 SGHVS, CDR2 FNYEAQ. V dropped 5 bases and J dropped 1 base, with 11 bases sitting between them. DNA for the CDR3: TGTGCCAGCAGCGCTACTAGGATCCAAGAGACCCAGTACTTC. Amino acid sequence: CASSATRIQETQYF.

The chain carries TRBV6-4 and TRBJ2-3; D gene uncertain. Germline loops: CDR1 MRHNA, CDR2 SNTAGT. CDR3 length: 14 residues. The ends were cut back, 3 bases at V and 2 bases at J, with 9 bases in the middle. CDR3 in amino acids: CASSEEPLTDTQYF. Here the CDR3 DNA reads TGTGCCAGCAGTGAAGAGCCCCTCACAGATACGCAGTATTTT.

Notes on this clone: The same CDR3 arises from other DNA sequences in this sample as well. The V call is TRBV4-3, the J call TRBJ2-7; 10 bases line up with TRBD2. Germline values: CDR1 LGHNA, CDR2 YSLEER. The CDR3 length is 15 residues. The ends lost 1 base at V and 2 bases at J; junction bases unmatched: 2. The CDR3 nucleotides read TGCGCCAGCAGCCAAGGCCTAGCGGGAGCCTACGAGCAGTACTTC. The encoded protein is CASSQGLAGAYEQYF.

The CDR3 DNA reads as TGTGCCAGCAGCTTGTTGTACTATGGCTACACCTTC. It translates to CASSLLYYGYTF. The chain joins TRBV5-4 to TRBJ1-2, with unresolved D. Germline V gene data show CDR1 as SGHNT and CDR2 as YYREEE (reference sequence). The V and J ends lost 1 base and 3 bases respectively, with 4 bases between them. The CDR3 consists of 12 residues. Using reference TRBV5-4 and TRBJ1-2 for the parts outside the CDR3, the full variable domain is ETGVTQSPTHLIKTRGQQVTLRCSSQSGHNTVSWYQQALGQGPQFIFQYYREEENGRGNFPPRFSGLQFPNYSSELNVNALELDDSALYLCASSLLYYGYTFGSGTRLTVV.

As regards this clone: It may be a read error: a sequence one base away is much more abundant. The chain uses TRBV11-2 and TRBJ2-3; either TRBD1 or TRBD2 may fit D (5 bases each). V was pared by 1 base and J by 7 bases, with 6 bases between. The CDR3 contains 12 residues. Per germline, CDR1 SGHAT and CDR2 FQNNGV. The CDR3 reads CASSLGGNTQYF. CDR3 nucleotide sequence: TGTGCCAGCAGCTTAGGGGGGAATACGCAGTATTTT.

The chain carries TRBV2 and TRBJ2-1; 7 nucleotides line up with TRBD2. Germline CDR1 is SNHLY and CDR2 is FYNNEI. This CDR3 has 14 residues. Trimming at V came to 3 bases and at J to 4 bases, leaving 3 bases not matched to a gene. The CDR3 DNA sequence: TGTGCCAGCAGTGAGGAGCGGGGATACAATGAGCAGTTCTTC. Its translation is CASSEERGYNEQFF.

The chain links TRBV30 to TRBJ2-7; D is unresolved. The CDR3 runs 12 residues. Trimming took 1 base from V and 7 from J, leaving 11 bases between them. From germline, CDR1 is GTSNPN and CDR2 SVGIG (reference sequence). The CDR3 DNA follows: TGTGCCTGGAGTGCGCCTCTACGGGAGCAGTACTTC. As protein: CAWSAPLREQYF.

The chain combines TRBV21-1 with TRBJ1-2; the table's TRBD1 call for D was not verified on the DNA. TRBV21-1 is designated a pseudogene. This CDR3 spans 14 amino acids. The CDR3 sequence is CASSPGQTSMLYTF. As DNA, the CDR3 is TGTGCCAGCAGCCCTGGACAGACCTCCATGCTCTACACCTTC.

This clone came up once. The V gene is TRBV19, the J gene TRBJ2-1, with D possibly matching TRBD2 (6 bases). CDR1 and CDR2 (germline): LNHDA, SQIVND (reference sequence). V was shortened by 3 bases and J by 0 bases, with 12 bases between the two germline ends. The CDR3 is 16 amino acids. The CDR3 loop is CASSIDSGFSYNEQFF. The CDR3 DNA follows: TGTGCCAGTAGTATTGATAGCGGATTCTCCTACAATGAGCAGTTCTTC. The whole variable domain, filled in from reference TRBV19 and TRBJ2-1, reads DGGITQSPKYLFRKEGQNVTLSCEQNLNHDAMYWYRQDPGQGLRLIYYSQIVNDFQKGDIAEGYSVSREKKESFPLTVTSAQKNPTAFYLCASSIDSGFSYNEQFFGPGTRLTVL.

The chain couples TRBV28 to TRBJ2-4; tentatively, D is TRBD2 (5 bases). The V gene's germline CDR1 is MDHEN and CDR2 SYDVKM. The CDR3 is 16 amino acids. Trimming left V 2 bases short and J 3 bases short, with 14 bases between. CDR3 in DNA: TGTGCCAGCAGTTTAGCTCCAGTTGGACTCAAAAACATTCAGTACTTC. Translated, it gives CASSLAPVGLKNIQYF.

This sequence joins TRBV10-2 and TRBJ1-2; 8 nucleotides agree with TRBD1. This CDR3 spans 14 amino acids. Trimming at V came to 3 bases and at J to 5 bases, leaving 5 bases not matched to a gene. Germline assignment: CDR1 WSHSY and CDR2 SAAADI. CDR3 amino acids: CASSDPDRVYGYTF. In DNA, the CDR3 is TGCGCCAGCAGTGATCCGGACAGGGTTTATGGCTACACCTTC.

This clone was seen more than once but under ten times. The chain carries TRBV4-3 and TRBJ2-7, with D possibly matching TRBD1 (6 bases). This CDR3 has 14 residues. The germline CDR1 and CDR2 sequences are LGHNA and YSLEER. The V end lost 1 base, the J end lost 0 bases, and 7 bases lay between the germline ends. The CDR3 reads CASSQGTASYEQYF. DNA for the CDR3: TGCGCCAGCAGCCAAGGGACAGCCTCCTACGAGCAGTACTTC.

The genes are TRBV7-6 and TRBJ2-7; D not certain. Germline lookup yields CDR1 SGHVS and CDR2 FNYEAQ. This CDR3 comprises 16 residues. Trimming pared 1 base from V and 2 bases from J, leaving 15 bases between. The CDR3 loop reads CASSLEVAGSPYEQYF. CDR3 DNA sequence: TGTGCCAGCAGCTTAGAGGTAGCCGGGTCCCCCTACGAGCAGTACTTC.

The chain employs TRBV9 and TRBJ2-2; D gene ambiguous. CDR3 length: 15 residues. Deletions cut 6 bases from V and 7 bases from J, with 19 bases between. Germline V gives CDR1 SGDLS, CDR2 YYNGEE. For the CDR3, the DNA is TGTGCCAGCACTCGTGACAAAGCTATCGTCGGGGAGCTGTTTTTT. This translates into CASTRDKAIVGELFF.

This clone has only one observation. This chain uses TRBV7-9 with TRBJ2-1; D is ambiguous. The CDR3 sequence is 14 residues long. V was clipped by 3 bases and J by 0 bases, with 6 bases between them. CDR1 and CDR2 (germline): SEHNR, FQNEAQ (reference sequence). The CDR3 sequence: CASSLSGSYNEQFF. For the CDR3, the DNA is TGTGCCAGCAGCTTGTCAGGCTCCTACAATGAGCAGTTCTTC.

The chain recombines TRBV4-3 with TRBJ2-1; D unresolved. This CDR3 has 13 amino acids. V was clipped by 0 bases and J by 9 bases, with 9 bases between them. Germline V gene data show CDR1 as LGHNA and CDR2 as YSLEER. Here the CDR3 DNA reads TGCGCCAGCAGCCAAGACTACCGACTTGAGCAGTTCTTC. Its translation is CASSQDYRLEQFF.

On this clone itself: Other DNA sequences within the sample encode an identical CDR3. The chain combines TRBV10-3 with TRBJ2-7; D unresolved. V lost 0 bases, J lost 2 bases, and 5 bases lay in between. The CDR3 sequence is 13 residues long. Germline values: CDR1 ENHRY, CDR2 SYGVKD. CDR3 residues: CAISESGPYEQYF. CDR3 DNA sequence: TGTGCCATCAGTGAGTCTGGTCCCTACGAGCAGTACTTC.

This sequence joins TRBV10-3 and TRBJ2-1; 9 bases line up with TRBD2. The CDR3 runs to 18 residues. Germline V lookup: CDR1 ENHRY, CDR2 SYGVKD. Trimming removed 6 bases from V and 0 bases from J; junction bases left unmatched: 12. The CDR3 sequence is CAISDGLAGRSSYNEQFF. In DNA, the CDR3 is TGTGCCATCAGCGACGGGCTAGCGGGGAGGAGCTCCTACAATGAGCAGTTCTTC.

A remark on this clone: At one boundary the junction diverges from the germline segment, which might be a read error. Other DNA sequences in this sample translate to the same CDR3. The chain recombines TRBV11-1 with TRBJ2-2; D unresolved. CDR1 is SGHAT, CDR2 FQDESV, per germline (reference sequence). The CDR3 spans 15 residues. CDR3 protein: CASSFSPERTGELFF. CDR3 sequence (DNA): TGTGCCAGCAGCTTCTCACCCGAGAGGACCGGAGAGCTGTTTTTT.

The chain combines TRBV5-1 with TRBJ1-5; TRBD1 might be the D (6 bases). V gave up 4 bases and J gave up 0 bases, with 11 bases separating them. The CDR3 is made up of 15 amino acids. Germline V gene sequence: CDR1 SGHRS, CDR2 YFSETQ. The CDR3 loop reads CASSEEGGSNQPQHF. The CDR3 nucleotides read TGCGCCAGCAGCGAAGAGGGGGGTAGCAATCAGCCCCAGCATTTT.

This clone occurred once. The chain carries TRBV27 and TRBJ1-1; D is unresolved. V was clipped by 5 bases and J by 1 base, with 14 bases between them. The CDR3 is 15 residues long. CDR1 and CDR2 from the germline V gene are MNHEY and SMNVEV (reference sequence). The CDR3 DNA sequence: TGTGCCAGCAGTCCTCCCTTGGGCGGGAACACTGAAGCTTTCTTT. Its translation is CASSPPLGGNTEAFF.

The chain has TRBV28 and TRBJ2-1; 14 bases agree with TRBD2. This CDR3 has 18 residues. Germline V CDR1 and CDR2: MDHEN, SYDVKM. V was clipped by 5 bases and J by 9 bases; unmatched bases: 15. The CDR3: CASSPTGGGLAGDSEQFF. In nucleotides, the CDR3 is TGTGCCAGCAGTCCCACCGGGGGGGGACTAGCGGGAGATAGTGAGCAGTTCTTC.

This chain uses TRBV7-3 with TRBJ2-2; a possible D gene is TRBD1 (5 bases). The CDR3 totals 17 residues. Per the germline V gene, CDR1 is SGHTA and CDR2 is FQGTGA. V was shortened by 2 bases and J by 6 bases, with 19 bases between the two germline ends. For the CDR3, the DNA is TGTGCCAGCAGCTTACATCCGGCCAGGGTCTACGCCGGGGAGCTGTTTTTT. Protein product: CASSLHPARVYAGELFF.

The chain is built from TRBV4-3 and TRBJ1-4, with D unclear. The germline gives CDR1 LGHNA, CDR2 YSLEER. The V end was cut by 1 base, the J end by 7 bases, with 13 bases between. The CDR3 loop spans 15 amino acids. CDR3 protein: CASSQGSSWGEKLFF. The CDR3 DNA reads as TGCGCCAGCAGCCAAGGGTCCTCATGGGGTGAAAAACTGTTTTTT.

This chain connects TRBV7-3 to TRBJ2-1, with 13 bases that match TRBD2. Germline V gene sequence: CDR1 SGHTA, CDR2 FQGTGA. The CDR3 length is 16 residues. V dropped 5 bases and J dropped 10; count of bases not matched to a gene: 11. The CDR3 region has the DNA TGTGCCAGCAGCCCCTCCGCAGGACTAGCGGGAGAGGAGCAGTTCTTC. Protein: CASSPSAGLAGEEQFF.

This clone was seen once. V and J are TRBV7-9 and TRBJ2-7, with D maybe TRBD2 (5 bases). CDR3 size: 14 residues. V was pared by 5 bases and J by 3 bases, with 14 bases between. Per germline, CDR1 SEHNR and CDR2 FQNEAQ (reference sequence). This chain's CDR3 is CASSQTLRGYEQYF. The CDR3 DNA reads TGTGCCAGCAGCCAAACCCTTCGGGGCTACGAGCAGTACTTC.

With regard to this clone: The same CDR3 arises from other DNA sequences in this sample as well. This rearrangement joins TRBV28 to TRBJ1-2; 9 nucleotides line up with TRBD1. This CDR3 region has 13 residues. Germline loops: CDR1 MDHEN, CDR2 SYDVKM. V dropped 6 bases and J dropped 8; count of bases not matched to a gene: 7. The CDR3, as DNA: TGTGCCAGCAGCCTAGACAGGGGGAACGGCTACACCTTC. This encodes CASSLDRGNGYTF.

This chain joins TRBV7-9 and TRBJ1-2; D is unclear. Between the trimmed V and J ends, which lost 0 bases and 11 bases, there was a span of 10 bases. The CDR3 sequence is 12 residues long. Germline V gene sequence: CDR1 SEHNR, CDR2 FQNEAQ (reference sequence). The CDR3 nucleotides are TGTGCCAGCAGCTTAGCGCCTCAGGAATACACCTTC. Translated, it gives CASSLAPQEYTF.

The DNA of the CDR3 is TGTGCCAGCAGCTTAGCGAACAGAGACTACGAGCAGTACTTC. Residues: CASSLANRDYEQYF. The rearrangement joins TRBV7-9 to TRBJ2-7; no reliable D call. This CDR3 has 14 residues. Germline lookup yields CDR1 SEHNR and CDR2 FQNEAQ (reference sequence). Trimming removed 0 bases at V and 3 bases at J, with 9 bases between.